This TCR beta chain was recorded in a study of early T cells in non-severe SARS-CoV-2 infection. About the research overall: Unpaired chains resulted from sequencing bulk RNA of unsorted whole blood.

This clonotype was observed a few times. In TCRdb, the 5' RACE reads were re-called with MiXCR into one record per CDR3 protein. The table has approximately 65,000 distinct CDR3 sequences, approximately 12% seen once. The sample comprised whole blood. The sequence was collected from an adult who was a healthcare worker with PCR-confirmed SARS-CoV-2 infection or an uninfected control (not recorded which).

The chain's CDR3 is CAISPLARGGEETQYF. DNA of the CDR3: TGTGCCATCAGTCCCCTCGCGCGGGGGGGCGAAGAGACCCAGTACTTC. The rearrangement uses TRBV10-3 and TRBJ2-5; 9 nucleotides align to TRBD2. CDR1 is ENHRY and CDR2 is SYGVKD in the germline V gene. The CDR3 has 16 residues. The J segment lost 3 bases and the V segment lost 5 bases, leaving 10 bases of the junction unmatched.